This TCR beta chain was observed in a study of CD8 T cells in Susac syndrome. This CDR3 has 13 residues. V lost 5 bases and J lost 7, with 13 bases in between. Germline V gives CDR1 SGHRS, CDR2 YFSETQ. RNA in amounts of roughly 0.5 to 1 ug was reverse transcribed with random hexamers. Using its own MiXCR run on the immunoSEQ multiplex PCR reads, TCRdb lists one record per CDR3 protein. The repertoire holds hundreds of thousands of distinct CDR3 sequences, with over 90% as singletons. The V call is TRBV5-1, the J call TRBJ2-4; D is undetermined. Sample: CD4+ T cells from PBMCs. The sequence derives from a human donor with multiple sclerosis. The CDR3 loop is CASSTGPVNIQYF. The CDR3 region has the DNA TGCGCCAGCAGTACCGGGCCCGTGAACATTCAGTACTTC.